This T cell receptor beta chain appears in the sequencing data of a study of T-cell memory formation after mild COVID-19. Study overall: For the most part, TCR clusters were specific to one donor.

General study findings and limits: A second wave expanding day 15 to 37 was CD4+-biased; contracting clones were balanced. Most CD4+ clones that shrank were in CM and EM, while CD8+ ones turned up in EMRA.

About this clonotype itself: Antigen unknown.

Libraries for TCRalpha and TCRbeta carried sample barcodes and unique molecular identifiers via 5'RACE. In TCRdb, the 5' RACE reads were re-called with MiXCR into one record per CDR3 protein. Altogether fewer than 40,000 distinct CDR3 sequences are present, approximately 10% being singletons, with the ten largest covering approximately 29%. Germline V gives CDR1 SGHTA, CDR2 FQGNSA. The CDR3 contains 13 residues. Trimming cost V 8 bases and J 13 bases, with 18 bases left between them. Sequences were obtained from PBMCs or a T cell subset sorted from them (not recorded which). This TCR was recovered from a young man who had mild COVID-19 (a few samples of this study predate the infection). Cell type and time point are not known. This chain connects TRBV7-2 to TRBJ1-6; a weak D match, TRBD1 (5 bases). The CDR3 loop reads CASGTGGIIPLHF. DNA of the CDR3: TGTGCCAGCGGAACGGGGGGGATTATTCCCCTCCACTTT. The entire variable domain, with the rest obtained from reference TRBV7-2 and TRBJ1-6, is as follows: GAGVSQSPSNKVTEKGKDVELRCDPISGHTALYWYRQSLGQGLEFLIYFQGNSAPDKSGLPSDRFSAERTGGSVSTLTIQRTQQEDSAVYLCASGTGGIIPLHFGNGTRLTVT.